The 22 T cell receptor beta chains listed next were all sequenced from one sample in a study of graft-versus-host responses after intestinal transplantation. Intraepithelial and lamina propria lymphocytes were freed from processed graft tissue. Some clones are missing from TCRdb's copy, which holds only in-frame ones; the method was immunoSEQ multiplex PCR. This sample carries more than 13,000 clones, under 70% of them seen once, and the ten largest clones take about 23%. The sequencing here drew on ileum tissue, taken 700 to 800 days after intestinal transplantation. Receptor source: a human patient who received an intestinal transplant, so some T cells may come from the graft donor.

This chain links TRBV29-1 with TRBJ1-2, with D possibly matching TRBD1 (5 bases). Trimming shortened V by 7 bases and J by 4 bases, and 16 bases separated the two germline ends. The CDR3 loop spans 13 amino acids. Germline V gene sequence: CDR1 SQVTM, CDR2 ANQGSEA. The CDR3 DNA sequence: TGCAGCGACCGGGACGACAACTTCTATGGCTACACCTTC. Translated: CSDRDDNFYGYTF.

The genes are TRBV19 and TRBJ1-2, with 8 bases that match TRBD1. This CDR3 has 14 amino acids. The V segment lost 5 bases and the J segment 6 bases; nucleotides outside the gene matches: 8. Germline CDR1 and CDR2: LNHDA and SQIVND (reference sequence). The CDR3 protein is CASSPWTGSHGYTF. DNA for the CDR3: TGTGCCAGTAGTCCCTGGACAGGGTCTCATGGCTACACCTTC.

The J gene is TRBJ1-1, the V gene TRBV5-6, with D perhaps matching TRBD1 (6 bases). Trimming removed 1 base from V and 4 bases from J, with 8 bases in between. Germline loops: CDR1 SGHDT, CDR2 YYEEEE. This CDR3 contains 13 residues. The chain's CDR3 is CASSLTGFTEAFF. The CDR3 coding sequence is TGTGCCAGCAGCTTGACAGGGTTCACTGAAGCTTTCTTT.

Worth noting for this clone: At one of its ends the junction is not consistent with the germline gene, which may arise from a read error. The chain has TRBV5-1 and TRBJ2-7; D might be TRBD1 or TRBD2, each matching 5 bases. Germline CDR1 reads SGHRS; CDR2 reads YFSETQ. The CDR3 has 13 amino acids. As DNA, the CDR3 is TGCGCCGGCAGCCGTGATGGGACCTACGGGCAGTACTTC. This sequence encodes CAGSRDGTYGQYF.

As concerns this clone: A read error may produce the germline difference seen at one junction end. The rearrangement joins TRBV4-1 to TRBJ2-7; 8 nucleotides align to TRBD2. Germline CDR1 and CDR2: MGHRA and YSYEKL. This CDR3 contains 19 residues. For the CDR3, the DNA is TGCGCCAGCAGCCAAACCCCAGTCGCTCTAGCGGGCCCCTCCTACGAGCGGTACTTC. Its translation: CASSQTPVALAGPSYERYF.

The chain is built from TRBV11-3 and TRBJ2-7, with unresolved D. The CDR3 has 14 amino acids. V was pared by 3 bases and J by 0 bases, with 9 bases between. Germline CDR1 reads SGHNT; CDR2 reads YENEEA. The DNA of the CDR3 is TGTGCCAGCAGCTTGTCCCGCTACTCCTACGAGCAGTACTTC. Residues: CASSLSRYSYEQYF.

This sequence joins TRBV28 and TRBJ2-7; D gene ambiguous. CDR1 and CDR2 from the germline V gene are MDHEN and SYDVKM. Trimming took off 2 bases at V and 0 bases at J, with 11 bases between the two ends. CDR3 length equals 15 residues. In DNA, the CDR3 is TGTGCCAGCAGTTTAGTTAGGGCTAGCTCCTACGAGCAGTACTTC. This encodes CASSLVRASSYEQYF.

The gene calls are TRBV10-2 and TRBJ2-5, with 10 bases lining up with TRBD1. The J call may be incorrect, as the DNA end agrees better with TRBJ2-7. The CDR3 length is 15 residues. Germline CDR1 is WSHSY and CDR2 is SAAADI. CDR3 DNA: TGCGCCAGCAGTGTCCCGGGACAGGGGTCCCCCGAGCAGTACTTC. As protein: CASSVPGQGSPEQYF.

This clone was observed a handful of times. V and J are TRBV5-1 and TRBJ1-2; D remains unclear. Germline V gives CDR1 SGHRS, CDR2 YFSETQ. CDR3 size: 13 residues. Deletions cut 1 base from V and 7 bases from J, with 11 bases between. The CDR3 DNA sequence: TGCGCCAGCAGCTTGTCGGCAACGGGTGGCTACACCTTC. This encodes CASSLSATGGYTF. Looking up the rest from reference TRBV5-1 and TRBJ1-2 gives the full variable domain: KAGVTQTPRYLIKTRGQQVTLSCSPISGHRSVSWYQQTPGQGLQFLFEYFSETQRNKGNFPGRFSGRQFSNSRSEMNVSTLELGDSALYLCASSLSATGGYTFGSGTRLTVV.

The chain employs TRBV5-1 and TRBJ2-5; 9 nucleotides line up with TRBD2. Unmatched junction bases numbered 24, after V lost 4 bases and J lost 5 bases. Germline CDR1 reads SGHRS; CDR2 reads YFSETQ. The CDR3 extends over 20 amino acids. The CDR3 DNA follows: TGCGCCAGCAGCCGGGGCCCCAGGGGGGCGCGGGGGGGAGTTGAGGAGACCCAGTACTTC. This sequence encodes CASSRGPRGARGGVEETQYF.

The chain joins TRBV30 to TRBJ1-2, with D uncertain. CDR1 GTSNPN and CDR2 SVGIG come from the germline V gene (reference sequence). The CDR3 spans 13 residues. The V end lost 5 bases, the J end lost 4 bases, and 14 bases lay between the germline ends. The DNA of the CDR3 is TGTGCCTGGGCTCCCGGACTGCGCTATGGCTACACCTTC. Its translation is CAWAPGLRYGYTF.

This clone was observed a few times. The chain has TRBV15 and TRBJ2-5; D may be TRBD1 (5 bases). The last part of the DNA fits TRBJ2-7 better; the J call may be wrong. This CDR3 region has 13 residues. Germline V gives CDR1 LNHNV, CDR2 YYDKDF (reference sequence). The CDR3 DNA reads TGTGCCACCAGCCGGCAGGGATCTGGCGAGCAGTACTTC. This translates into CATSRQGSGEQYF.

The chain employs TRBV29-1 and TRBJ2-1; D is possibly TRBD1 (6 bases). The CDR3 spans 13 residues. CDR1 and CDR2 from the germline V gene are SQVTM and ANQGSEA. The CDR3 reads CSATGSLYNEQFF. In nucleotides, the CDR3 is TGCAGTGCGACAGGATCCCTCTACAATGAGCAGTTCTTC.

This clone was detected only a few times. CDR3 in amino acids: CASSTPGENTEAFF. The CDR3 nucleotides are TGTGCCAGTAGTACCCCAGGGGAGAACACTGAAGCTTTCTTT. This chain uses TRBV19 with TRBJ1-1; possible D gene TRBD1, 6 bases. Germline V CDR1 and CDR2: LNHDA, SQIVND (reference sequence). Between the trimmed V and J ends, which lost 4 bases and 1 base, there was a span of 10 bases. The CDR3 runs 14 residues. The full variable domain, rest sourced from reference TRBV19 and TRBJ1-1, is DGGITQSPKYLFRKEGQNVTLSCEQNLNHDAMYWYRQDPGQGLRLIYYSQIVNDFQKGDIAEGYSVSREKKESFPLTVTSAQKNPTAFYLCASSTPGENTEAFFGQGTRLTVV.

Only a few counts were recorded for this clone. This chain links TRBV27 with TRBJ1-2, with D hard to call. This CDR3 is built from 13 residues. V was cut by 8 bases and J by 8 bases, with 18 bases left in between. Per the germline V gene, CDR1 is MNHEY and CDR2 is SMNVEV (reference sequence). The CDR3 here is CASQKTGKGGYTF. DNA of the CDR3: TGTGCCAGCCAGAAAACGGGGAAAGGAGGCTACACCTTC.

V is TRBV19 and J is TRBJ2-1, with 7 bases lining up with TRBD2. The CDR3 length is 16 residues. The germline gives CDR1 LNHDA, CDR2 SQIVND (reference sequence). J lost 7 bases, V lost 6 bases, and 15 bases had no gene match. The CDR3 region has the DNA TGTGCCAGTAGCCCTCTAAGCGGGACTCCCAGGAATGAGCAGTTCTTC. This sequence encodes CASSPLSGTPRNEQFF.

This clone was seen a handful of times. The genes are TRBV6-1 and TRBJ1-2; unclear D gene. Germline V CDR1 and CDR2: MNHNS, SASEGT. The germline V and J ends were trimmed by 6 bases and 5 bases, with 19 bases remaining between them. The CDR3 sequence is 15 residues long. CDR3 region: CASSPSATAPYGYTF. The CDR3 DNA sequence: TGTGCCAGCAGCCCGAGTGCCACCGCCCCTTATGGCTACACCTTC.

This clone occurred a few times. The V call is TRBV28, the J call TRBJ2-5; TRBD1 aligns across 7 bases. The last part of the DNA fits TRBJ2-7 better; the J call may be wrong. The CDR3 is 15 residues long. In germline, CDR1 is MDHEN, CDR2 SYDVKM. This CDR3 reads CASRPGTVNSYEQYF. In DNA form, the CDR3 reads TGTGCCAGCAGGCCCGGGACAGTCAACTCCTACGAGCAGTACTTC.

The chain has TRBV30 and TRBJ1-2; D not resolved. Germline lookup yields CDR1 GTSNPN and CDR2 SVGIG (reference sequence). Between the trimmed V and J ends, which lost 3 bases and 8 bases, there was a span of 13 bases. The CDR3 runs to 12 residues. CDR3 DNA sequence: TGTGCCTGGAGGACCCCCACGCGGGGCTACACCTTC. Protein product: CAWRTPTRGYTF.

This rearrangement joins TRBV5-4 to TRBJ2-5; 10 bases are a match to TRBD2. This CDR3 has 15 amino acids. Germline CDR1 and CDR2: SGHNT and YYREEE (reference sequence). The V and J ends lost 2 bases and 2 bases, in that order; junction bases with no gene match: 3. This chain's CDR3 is CASSLPAGGQETQYF. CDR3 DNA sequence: TGTGCCAGCAGCTTACCAGCGGGAGGGCAAGAGACCCAGTACTTC.

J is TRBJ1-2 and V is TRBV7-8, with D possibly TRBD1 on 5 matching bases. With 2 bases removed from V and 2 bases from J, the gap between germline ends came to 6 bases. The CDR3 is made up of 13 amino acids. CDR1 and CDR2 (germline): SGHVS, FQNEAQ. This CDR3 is CASSLWGNYGYTF. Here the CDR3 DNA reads TGTGCCAGCAGCTTATGGGGGAACTATGGCTACACCTTC.

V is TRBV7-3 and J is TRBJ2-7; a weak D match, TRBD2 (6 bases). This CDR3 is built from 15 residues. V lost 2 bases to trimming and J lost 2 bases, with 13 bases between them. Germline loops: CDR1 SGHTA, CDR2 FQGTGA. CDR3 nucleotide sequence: TGTGCCAGCAGCTTAGACGGGAGTGGGACCTACGAGCAGTACTTC. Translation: CASSLDGSGTYEQYF.